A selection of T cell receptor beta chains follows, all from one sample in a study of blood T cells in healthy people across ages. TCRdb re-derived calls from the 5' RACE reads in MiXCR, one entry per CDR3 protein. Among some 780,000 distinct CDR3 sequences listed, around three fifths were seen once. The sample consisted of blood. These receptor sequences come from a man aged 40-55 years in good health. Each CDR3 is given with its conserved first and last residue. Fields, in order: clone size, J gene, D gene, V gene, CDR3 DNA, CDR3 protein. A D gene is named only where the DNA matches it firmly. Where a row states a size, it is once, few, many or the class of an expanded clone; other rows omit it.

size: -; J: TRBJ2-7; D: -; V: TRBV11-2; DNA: TGTGCCAGCAGCTTAGACTTACAGGGTCTAGGATACAATGAGCAGTACTTC; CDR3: CASSLDLQGLGYNEQYF
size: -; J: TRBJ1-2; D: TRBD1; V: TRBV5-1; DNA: TGCGCCAGCAGCTTGGTGACAGGGGTCGGCTACACCTTC; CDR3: CASSLVTGVGYTF
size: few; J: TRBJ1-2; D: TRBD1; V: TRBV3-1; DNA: TGTGCCAGCAGCCAACAGGGGGGGCGCCTTGATGGCTACACCTTC; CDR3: CASSQQGGRLDGYTF
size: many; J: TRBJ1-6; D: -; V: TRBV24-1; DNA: TGTGCCACCAGTGAGGCCCAGGGGACTTCACCCCTCCACTTT; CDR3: CATSEAQGTSPLHF
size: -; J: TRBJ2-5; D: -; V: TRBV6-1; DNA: TGTGCCAGCAGGCCACGACAGCAAGAGACCCAGTACTTC; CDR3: CASRPRQQETQYF
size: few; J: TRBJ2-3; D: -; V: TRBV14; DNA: TGTGCCAGCAGCCATAACCCAGATACGCAGTATTTT; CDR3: CASSHNPDTQYF
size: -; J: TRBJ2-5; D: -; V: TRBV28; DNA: TGTGCCAGCAGTATCCCTGGGGAGGGGGAAGAGACCCAGTACTTC; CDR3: CASSIPGEGEETQYF
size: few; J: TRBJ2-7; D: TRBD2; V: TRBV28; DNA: TGTGCCAGCAGTTCGGGCGGGGGGGCCACCTCCTACGAGCAGTACTTC; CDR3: CASSSGGGATSYEQYF
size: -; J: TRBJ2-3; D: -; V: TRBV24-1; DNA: TGTGCCACCAGTGATTCCACGGGAGTATGGACAGATACGCAGTATTTT; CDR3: CATSDSTGVWTDTQYF
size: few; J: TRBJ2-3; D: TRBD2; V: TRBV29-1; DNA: TGCAGCGTTGAGAACGGACTAGCGGGAGGCACAGATACGCAGTATTTT; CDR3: CSVENGLAGGTDTQYF
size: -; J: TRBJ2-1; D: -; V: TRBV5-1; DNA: TGCGCCAGCAGATTTGGGGTTCTCGCGAATGAGCAGTTCTTC; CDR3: CASRFGVLANEQFF
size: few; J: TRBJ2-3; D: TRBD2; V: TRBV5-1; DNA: TGCGCCAGCAGCTTGCGTTTTGCGGGGGGGCCAAGTGTTCCAAACACAGATACGCAGTATTTT; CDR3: CASSLRFAGGPSVPNTDTQYF
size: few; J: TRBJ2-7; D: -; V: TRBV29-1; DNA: TGCAGTGCTAAGGGGACGTTGAGCTCCTACGAGCAGTACTTC; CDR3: CSAKGTLSSYEQYF
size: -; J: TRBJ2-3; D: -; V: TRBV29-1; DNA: TGCAGCGCTCGACAGTTAGATGAAGATACGCAGTATTTT; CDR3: CSARQLDEDTQYF
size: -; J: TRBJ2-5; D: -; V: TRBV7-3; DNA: TGTGCCAGCAGCTCTGATACCGGGACCCAGTACTTC; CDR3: CASSSDTGTQYF
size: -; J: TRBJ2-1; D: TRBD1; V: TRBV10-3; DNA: TGTGCCATCAGAGAGACAGGGAGCTCCTACAATGAGCAGTTCTTC; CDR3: CAIRETGSSYNEQFF
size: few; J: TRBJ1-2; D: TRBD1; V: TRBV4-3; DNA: TGCGCCAGCAGCCAAGTCGGGGGACAGCGCCTTAACTATGGCTACACCTTC; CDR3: CASSQVGGQRLNYGYTF
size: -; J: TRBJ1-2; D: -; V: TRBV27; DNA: TGTGCCAGCAGTTTCAAAGTAAATTCTCCCTATGGCTACACCTTC; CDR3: CASSFKVNSPYGYTF
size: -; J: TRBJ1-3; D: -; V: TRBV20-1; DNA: TGCAGTGCTAGAGAGAGCCAGGGGTCGACTGGAAACACCATATATTTT; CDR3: CSARESQGSTGNTIYF
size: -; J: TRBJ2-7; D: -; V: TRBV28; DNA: TGTGCCTGCAGTCCCATCGAAGGACTGGACGAGCAGTACTTC; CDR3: CACSPIEGLDEQYF
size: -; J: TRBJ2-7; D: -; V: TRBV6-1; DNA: TGTGCCAGCTCCGAGACGGTCTCCTACGAGCAGTACTTC; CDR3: CASSETVSYEQYF
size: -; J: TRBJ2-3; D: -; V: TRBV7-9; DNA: TGTGCCAGCAGCTCCTCCTATCAGGATACGCAGTATTTT; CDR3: CASSSSYQDTQYF
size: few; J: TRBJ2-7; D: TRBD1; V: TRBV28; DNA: TGTGCCAGCAGTTTCGGACAGGGGACTCGCGAGCAGTACTTC; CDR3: CASSFGQGTREQYF
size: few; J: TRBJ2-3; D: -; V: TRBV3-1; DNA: TGTGCCAGCAGCGTAGCTCCTAATACAGATACGCAGTATTTT; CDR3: CASSVAPNTDTQYF
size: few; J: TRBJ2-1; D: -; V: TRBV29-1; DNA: TGCAGCGTTGAAGACGCTAGATGGGACACCTACAATGAGCAGTTCTTC; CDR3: CSVEDARWDTYNEQFF
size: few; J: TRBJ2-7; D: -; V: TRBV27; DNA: TGTGCCAGCAGTTCAGGCATAAACTACGAGCAGTACTTC; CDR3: CASSSGINYEQYF
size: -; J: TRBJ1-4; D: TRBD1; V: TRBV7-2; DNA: TGTGCCAGCAGTTCGGACAGGGGGACTAATGAAAAACTGTTTTTT; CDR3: CASSSDRGTNEKLFF
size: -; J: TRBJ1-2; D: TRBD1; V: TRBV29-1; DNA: TGCAGCGCCAGCGCAGGGGGCGAACGCGGCTACACCTTC; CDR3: CSASAGGERGYTF
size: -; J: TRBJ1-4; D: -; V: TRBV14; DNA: TGTGCCAGCAGCCCTCGGCTCAATGAAAAACTGTTTTTT; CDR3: CASSPRLNEKLFF
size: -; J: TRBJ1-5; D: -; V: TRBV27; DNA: TGTGCCAGCACGCCGGGACCGAGGGGTCAGCCCCAGCATTTT; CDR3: CASTPGPRGQPQHF
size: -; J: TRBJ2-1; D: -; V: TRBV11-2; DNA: TGTGCCAGCAGCTTAGGTTCTCGGGAGCAGTTCTTC; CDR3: CASSLGSREQFF
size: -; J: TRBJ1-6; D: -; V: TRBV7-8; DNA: TGTGCCAGCAGCTTTCCTTCCGGGGCCTCACCCCTCCACTTT; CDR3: CASSFPSGASPLHF
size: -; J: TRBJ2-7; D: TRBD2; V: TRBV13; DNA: TGTGCCAGCAGCGGTGGGACTAGCGGGAACTACGAGCAGTACTTC; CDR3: CASSGGTSGNYEQYF
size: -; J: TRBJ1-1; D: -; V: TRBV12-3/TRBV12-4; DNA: TGTGCCAGCAGTTTTGGAGGGGCGGACACTGAAGCTTTCTTT; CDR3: CASSFGGADTEAFF
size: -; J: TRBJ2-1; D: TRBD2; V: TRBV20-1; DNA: TGCAGTGCTAGAGATGGGGCTAGCGGGACCAATGAGCAGTTCTTC; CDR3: CSARDGASGTNEQFF
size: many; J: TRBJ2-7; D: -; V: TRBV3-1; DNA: TGTGCCAGCAGCCCACAATTCGGACGGGTCGAGCAGTACTTC; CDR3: CASSPQFGRVEQYF
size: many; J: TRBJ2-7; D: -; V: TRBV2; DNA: TGTGCCAGCAGTATCAGTGTCTCCTACGAGCAGTACTTC; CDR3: CASSISVSYEQYF
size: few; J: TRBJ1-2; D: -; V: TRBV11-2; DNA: TGTGCCAGCAGCTTGGGTGGGCAGGGTAGTGGTGGCTACACCTTC; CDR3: CASSLGGQGSGGYTF
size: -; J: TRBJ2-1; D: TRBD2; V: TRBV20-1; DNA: TGCAGTGCTAGAGTCGGGACTAGACAGTTCTTC; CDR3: CSARVGTRQFF
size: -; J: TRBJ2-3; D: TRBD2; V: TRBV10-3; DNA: TGTGCCATCGGTGGGACTAGCAGTACAGATACGCAGTATTTT; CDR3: CAIGGTSSTDTQYF
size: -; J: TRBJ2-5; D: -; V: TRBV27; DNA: TGTGCCAGCAGTCTACTGGACGGAAAAGAGACCCAGTACTTC; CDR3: CASSLLDGKETQYF
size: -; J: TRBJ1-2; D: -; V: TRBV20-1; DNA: TGCAGTGCTTCTCAGACGGGGGCGTATGGCTACACCTTC; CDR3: CSASQTGAYGYTF
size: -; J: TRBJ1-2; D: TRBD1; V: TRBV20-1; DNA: TGCAGTGCTAGAGAAGGGGGCAGGAGCGGCTACACCTTC; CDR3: CSAREGGRSGYTF
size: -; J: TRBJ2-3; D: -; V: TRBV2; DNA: TGTGCCAGCAGTGCGGGTCGCACAGATACGCAGTATTTT; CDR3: CASSAGRTDTQYF
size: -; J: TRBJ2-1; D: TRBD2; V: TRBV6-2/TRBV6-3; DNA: TGTGCCAGCAGTACCACTAGCGCTAGCTCCTACAATGAGCAGTTCTTC; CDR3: CASSTTSASSYNEQFF
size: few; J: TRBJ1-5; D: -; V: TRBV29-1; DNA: TGCAGCGTTGGGGAGGGTCAAGAAAGGAATCAGCCCCAGCATTTT; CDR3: CSVGEGQERNQPQHF
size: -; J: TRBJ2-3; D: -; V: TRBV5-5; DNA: TGTGCCAGCACCCCACGGCGTCGCACAGATACGCAGTATTTT; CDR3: CASTPRRRTDTQYF
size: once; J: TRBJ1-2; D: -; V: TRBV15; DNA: TGTGCCACCAGCAGAAAGGGGCCGGTTGGCTACACCTTC; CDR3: CATSRKGPVGYTF
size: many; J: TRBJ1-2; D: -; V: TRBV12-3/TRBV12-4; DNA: TGTGCCAGCAGTCCTAACAGGGATAACTATGGCTACACCTTC; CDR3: CASSPNRDNYGYTF
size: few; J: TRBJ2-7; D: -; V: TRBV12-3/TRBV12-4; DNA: TGTGCCAGCAGTTTACCTAGTACGGTCGAGCAGTACTTC; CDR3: CASSLPSTVEQYF
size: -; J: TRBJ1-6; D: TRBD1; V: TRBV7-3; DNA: TGTGCCAGCAGCTTATTTACAGGGGAAAGTTCACCCCTCCACTTT; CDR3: CASSLFTGESSPLHF
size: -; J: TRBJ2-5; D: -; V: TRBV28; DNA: TGTGCCAGCAGTTTCCTGGACTCGAAAGAGACCCAGTACTTC; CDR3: CASSFLDSKETQYF
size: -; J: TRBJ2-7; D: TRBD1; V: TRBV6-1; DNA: TGTGCCAGCCGGTCGGGGACAGGGGATTGCGAGCAGTACTTC; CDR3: CASRSGTGDCEQYF